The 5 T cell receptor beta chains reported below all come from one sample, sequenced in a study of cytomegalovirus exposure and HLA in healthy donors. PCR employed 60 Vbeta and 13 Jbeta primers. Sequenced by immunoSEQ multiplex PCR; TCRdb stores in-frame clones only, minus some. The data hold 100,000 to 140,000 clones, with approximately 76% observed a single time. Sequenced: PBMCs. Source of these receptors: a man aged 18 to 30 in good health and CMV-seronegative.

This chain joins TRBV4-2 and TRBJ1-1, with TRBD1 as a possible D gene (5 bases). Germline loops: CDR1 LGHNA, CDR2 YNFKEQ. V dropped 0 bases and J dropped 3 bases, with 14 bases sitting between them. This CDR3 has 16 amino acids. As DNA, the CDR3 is TGTGCCAGCAGCCAAGATATACGGGGCGGGGACACTGAAGCTTTCTTT. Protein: CASSQDIRGGDTEAFF.

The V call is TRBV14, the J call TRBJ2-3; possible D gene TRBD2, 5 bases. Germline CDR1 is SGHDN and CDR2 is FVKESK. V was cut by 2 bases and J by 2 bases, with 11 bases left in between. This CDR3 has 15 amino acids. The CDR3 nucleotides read TGTGCCAGCAGCCAATCTCGGGGTTTCACAGATACGCAGTATTTT. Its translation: CASSQSRGFTDTQYF.

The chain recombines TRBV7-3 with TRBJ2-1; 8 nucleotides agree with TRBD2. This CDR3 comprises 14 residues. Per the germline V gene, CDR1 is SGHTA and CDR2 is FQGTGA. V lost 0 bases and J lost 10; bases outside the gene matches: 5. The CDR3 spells CASSLTGLAGEQFF. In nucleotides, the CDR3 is TGTGCCAGCAGCTTAACCGGCTTAGCGGGGGAGCAGTTCTTC.

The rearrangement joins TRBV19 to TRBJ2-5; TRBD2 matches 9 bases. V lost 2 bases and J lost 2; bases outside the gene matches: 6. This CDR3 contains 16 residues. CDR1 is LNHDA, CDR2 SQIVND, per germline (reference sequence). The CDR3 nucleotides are TGTGCCAGTAGTATAACGGCTAGCGGGGTGCAAGAGACCCAGTACTTC. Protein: CASSITASGVQETQYF.

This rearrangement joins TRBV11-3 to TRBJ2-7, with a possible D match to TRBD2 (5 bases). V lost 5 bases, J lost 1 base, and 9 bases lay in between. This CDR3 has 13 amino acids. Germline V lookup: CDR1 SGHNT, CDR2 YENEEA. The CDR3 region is CASSQDSSYEQYF. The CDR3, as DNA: TGTGCCAGCAGCCAGGACTCATCCTACGAGCAGTACTTC.